One and the same sample provided the 3 T cell receptor beta chains below, sequenced in a study of blood T cell repertoires in COVID-19. Clones were sequenced by immunoSEQ multiplex PCR, and TCRdb holds only the in-frame ones, with some missing. The repertoire holds under 200,000 clones, with approximately 80% as singletons. The sequenced material came from peripheral blood. These receptors came from a human donor in a cohort sampled during active COVID-19.

The DNA for the CDR3 is TGTGCCAGCAGTTTCGGGACAGGGGGAAAGAATGAAGCTTTCTTT. Translated, it gives CASSFGTGGKNEAFF. The rearrangement links TRBV6-5 to TRBJ1-1, with TRBD1 identical over 11 bases. Losses at the gene ends were 4 bases for V and 7 bases for J; bases not matched to a gene: 8. Germline V gives CDR1 MNHEY, CDR2 SVGAGI. CDR3 size: 15 residues.

The chain carries TRBV7-9 and TRBJ2-2, with 12 bases matching TRBD2. CDR3 size: 14 residues. Germline V gene sequence: CDR1 SEHNR, CDR2 FQNEAQ (reference sequence). The junction had 1 base not matched to a gene; V was cut back by 5 bases and J by 6 bases. This CDR3 reads CASSRLAGAGELFF. In nucleotides, the CDR3 is TGTGCCAGCAGCCGACTAGCGGGAGCCGGGGAGCTGTTTTTT.

V gene TRBV10-2 combines with J gene TRBJ2-7, with D possibly being TRBD1 (6 bases). CDR1 is WSHSY and CDR2 is SAAADI in the germline V gene. Between the trimmed V and J ends, which lost 2 bases and 3 bases, there was a span of 20 bases. The length of the CDR3 is 17 residues. DNA of the CDR3: TGCGCCAGCAGTGAGCGGAACTCCGGGACACACCACTACGAGCAGTACTTC. This translates into CASSERNSGTHHYEQYF.